Reported below is one TCR beta chain. Its specificity is unknown. The data derive from a study of graft-versus-host responses after intestinal transplantation. Sequencing was performed with immunoSEQ multiplex PCR; in TCRdb, only in-frame clones are kept and a portion is missing. The sample has tens of thousands of clones; 95% are singletons. The source of this sequence is a human donor who was the organ donor for an intestinal transplant. The sample in question was unstimulated CD8+ T cells sorted from spleen or lymph node cells, obtained before transplant.

CDR3 in amino acids: CASSQDRGKYNEQFF. CDR3 nucleotides: TGCGCCAGCAGCCAAGATCGGGGGAAGTACAATGAGCAGTTCTTC. V gene TRBV4-3 combines with J gene TRBJ2-1; D may be TRBD2 (6 bases). Trimming left V 0 bases short and J 4 bases short, with 10 bases between. The CDR3 runs to 15 residues. From germline, CDR1 is LGHNA and CDR2 YSLEER.